One sample yielded the 4 T cell receptor beta chains listed below, sequenced in a study of T cells in Graves' hyperthyroidism and ophthalmopathy. Template material for amplifying TCR beta CDR3 regions consisted of RNA transcripts. A set of HTBI primers served as the primers for a first-round RT-PCR of the TCR CDR3. TCRdb redid the calling of the multiplex PCR reads with MiXCR, one entry per CDR3 protein. The sample lists roughly 350,000 distinct CDR3 sequences, roughly 14% seen once, with less than 20% in the top ten. Sequencing was done on a sample of blood. Receptor source: a woman in her thirties with Graves' ophthalmopathy.

On this clonotype itself: This may be a read error, as it is one base from a much larger clone. The J gene is TRBJ2-2, the V gene TRBV28; 7 bases match TRBD1. The CDR3 covers 15 residues. Trimming at V came to 7 bases and at J to 6 bases, leaving 11 bases not matched to a gene. CDR1 and CDR2 from the germline V gene are MDHEN and SYDVKM. CDR3 protein: CASIKGGAVPGELFF. The DNA of the CDR3 is TGTGCCAGCATCAAAGGGGGCGCAGTACCCGGGGAGCTGTTTTTT. The complete variable domain, with remaining parts taken from reference TRBV28 and TRBJ2-2, reads DVKVTQSSRYLVKRTGEKVFLECVQDMDHENMFWYRQDPGLGLRLIYFSYDVKMKEKGDIPEGYSVSREKKERFSLILESASTNQTSMYLCASIKGGAVPGELFFGEGSRLTVL.

This clonotype was seen ten or more times. V gene TRBV20-1 combines with J gene TRBJ1-5; TRBD1 is a possible D gene (6 bases). V was clipped by 6 bases and J by 4 bases, with 16 bases between them. The CDR3 extends over 14 amino acids. Germline-derived CDR1 and CDR2 are DFQATT and SNEGSKA (reference sequence). The CDR3 nucleotides read TGCAGTGCAACCACAGGGCTTGGGAATCAGCCCCAGCATTTT. Translating gives CSATTGLGNQPQHF.

This clonotype was picked up many times. The genes are TRBV3-1 and TRBJ1-6, with a weak D call TRBD1 (5 bases). The CDR3 has 17 residues. V was trimmed by 0 bases and J by 4 bases, leaving 13 bases between them. Germline values: CDR1 LGHDT, CDR2 YNNKEL (reference sequence). CDR3 sequence: CASSQDVTRTYNSPLHF. The CDR3, as DNA: TGTGCCAGCAGCCAAGATGTAACACGGACATATAATTCACCCCTCCACTTT.

This clonotype has ten or more counts. The chain carries TRBV28 and TRBJ2-7; no clear D. The CDR3 is 14 amino acids. Germline V gene data show CDR1 as MDHEN and CDR2 as SYDVKM. Trimming stripped 4 bases from V and 4 bases from J, with 14 bases between. CDR3 amino acids: CASSWGRVTYEQYF. In DNA form, the CDR3 reads TGTGCCAGCAGTTGGGGTCGGGTGACTTACGAGCAGTACTTC. The whole variable domain, filled in from reference TRBV28 and TRBJ2-7, reads DVKVTQSSRYLVKRTGEKVFLECVQDMDHENMFWYRQDPGLGLRLIYFSYDVKMKEKGDIPEGYSVSREKKERFSLILESASTNQTSMYLCASSWGRVTYEQYFGPGTRLTVT.